What follows are 23 T cell receptor beta chains derived from one specimen sequenced in a study of T cell repertoires in cytomegalovirus infection. Their target antigens are unknown. TCRdb used MiXCR to reprocess the reads, holding one entry per CDR3 protein. Among tens of thousands of distinct CDR3 sequences listed, about half were seen once. Sample: CD8+ T cells from cultured PBMCs, taken from culture after CMV antigen stimulation. The receptors derive from a human donor in good health (CMV status not recorded). Some clones in this sample may be carry-over from other donors' samples.

This clonotype was counted a few times. V is TRBV7-3 and J is TRBJ2-2; 8 nucleotides line up with TRBD1. Per germline, CDR1 SGHTA and CDR2 FQGTGA. The CDR3 runs to 16 residues. Trimming removed 1 base from V and 8 bases from J; junction bases left unmatched: 9. CDR3 residues: CASSLMHRGSEGELFF. DNA for the CDR3: TGTGCCAGCAGCTTAATGCACAGGGGGTCGGAGGGGGAGCTGTTTTTT. Full variable domain (outside the CDR3, taken from reference TRBV7-3 and TRBJ2-2): GAGVSQTPSNKVTEKGKYVELRCDPISGHTALYWYRQSLGQGPEFLIYFQGTGAADDSGLPNDRFFAVRPEGSVSTLKIQRTERGDSAVYLCASSLMHRGSEGELFFGEGSRLTVL.

This clonotype was counted once. The gene calls are TRBV7-2 and TRBJ2-1; TRBD2 matches 12 bases. The germline gives CDR1 SGHTA, CDR2 FQGNSA. This CDR3 contains 15 residues. The V and J ends lost 1 base and 8 bases, in that order; junction bases with no gene match: 3. The CDR3 DNA is TGTGCCAGCAGCTTAGGACTAGCGGGAGTTTATGAGCAGTTCTTC. Translating it yields CASSLGLAGVYEQFF.

This chain joins TRBV11-1 and TRBJ2-3; 11 positions agree with TRBD2. V shed 1 base and J 1 base; nucleotides not matched to a gene: 1. CDR1 is SGHAT and CDR2 is FQDESV in the germline V gene (reference sequence). This CDR3 has 16 residues. The CDR3 loop reads CASSLGTSGRTDTQYF. DNA for the CDR3: TGTGCCAGCAGCTTAGGGACTAGCGGGCGCACAGATACGCAGTATTTT.

This sequence joins TRBV27 and TRBJ1-5; D gene uncertain. Germline CDR1 reads MNHEY; CDR2 reads SMNVEV (reference sequence). The CDR3 length is 15 residues. V lost 5 bases and J lost 1, with 12 bases in between. CDR3 loop: CASSPYTVSNQPQHF. CDR3 nucleotide sequence: TGTGCCAGCAGTCCCTACACGGTGAGCAATCAGCCCCAGCATTTT.

This clonotype was seen at least ten times. The genes are TRBV7-2 and TRBJ2-3; D is undetermined. There are 13 residues in the CDR3. Germline V lookup: CDR1 SGHTA, CDR2 FQGNSA. The ends were cut back, 5 bases at V and 0 bases at J, with 6 bases in the middle. The CDR3 DNA sequence: TGTGCCAGCAGCCTCTCTAGCACAGATACGCAGTATTTT. Its protein is CASSLSSTDTQYF.

This chain connects TRBV27 to TRBJ1-1; D gene ambiguous. V was cut by 3 bases and J by 0 bases, with 5 bases left in between. Germline assignment: CDR1 MNHEY and CDR2 SMNVEV (reference sequence). The CDR3 contains 13 residues. DNA of the CDR3: TGTGCCAGCAGTTTTACGGTGAACACTGAAGCTTTCTTT. Its protein product is CASSFTVNTEAFF.

This clonotype was seen just once. This rearrangement joins TRBV4-1 to TRBJ1-1, with 8 bases lining up with TRBD1. With 3 bases clipped from V and 8 bases from J, the junction kept 2 bases outside the gene matches. Germline V CDR1 and CDR2: MGHRA, YSYEKL. The CDR3 contains 12 residues. As DNA, the CDR3 is TGCGCCAGCAGCCATGGGACAGGAGAAGCTTTCTTT. As protein: CASSHGTGEAFF.

The chain couples TRBV7-8 to TRBJ2-2; a weak D match, TRBD1 (6 bases). Germline CDR1 reads SGHVS; CDR2 reads FQNEAQ. CDR3 length: 15 residues. V lost 3 bases to trimming and J lost 2 bases, with 10 bases between them. The CDR3 spells CASSLVQGNTGELFF. In nucleotides, the CDR3 is TGTGCCAGCAGCTTGGTACAGGGTAACACCGGGGAGCTGTTTTTT.

The V gene is TRBV27, the J gene TRBJ2-7, with D perhaps TRBD1 (5 bases). The CDR3 length is 13 residues. Trimming pared 6 bases from V and 0 bases from J, leaving 9 bases between. In germline, CDR1 is MNHEY, CDR2 SMNVEV (reference sequence). In DNA, the CDR3 is TGTGCCAGCAGAACAGGCACCTCCTACGAGCAGTACTTC. This translates into CASRTGTSYEQYF.

The DNA for the CDR3 is TGCAGCGTCCTTCGGCCAGGGGGCTTCGACGAGCAGTACTTC. Translated, it gives CSVLRPGGFDEQYF. The chain links TRBV29-1 to TRBJ2-7; 8 nucleotides agree with TRBD1. CDR3 size: 14 residues. V dropped 6 bases and J dropped 5; count of bases not matched to a gene: 12. Germline CDR1 reads SQVTM; CDR2 reads ANQGSEA.

The chain carries TRBV30 and TRBJ2-1; possible D gene TRBD1, 7 bases. V dropped 3 bases and J dropped 6 bases, with 21 bases sitting between them. CDR3 length: 16 residues. CDR1 GTSNPN and CDR2 SVGIG come from the germline V gene (reference sequence). For the CDR3, the DNA is TGTGCCTGGAGGTGGGGAACTGGCGGGACAGCCAATGAGCAGTTCTTC. Encoded protein: CAWRWGTGGTANEQFF.

This clonotype was counted between two and nine times. J is TRBJ1-5 and V is TRBV24-1; 9 bases agree with TRBD1. Germline V gene sequence: CDR1 KGHDR, CDR2 SFDVKD. The CDR3 extends over 16 amino acids. J gave up 4 bases and V 4 bases, and 7 bases lay outside the gene matches. CDR3 bases: TGTGCCACCAGTGACACCGGGACAGGGCCAAATCAGCCCCAGCATTTT. Translation gives CATSDTGTGPNQPQHF.

The chain joins TRBV12-3 or TRBV12-4 to TRBJ1-1, with a tentative D call TRBD1 (6 bases). This CDR3 has 15 amino acids. Trimming left V 6 bases short and J 4 bases short, with 18 bases between. The CDR3 reads CASRAAGVGGTEAFF. CDR3 in DNA: TGTGCCAGCAGGGCCGCAGGGGTGGGGGGCACTGAAGCTTTCTTT.

This clonotype has only a few counts. V gene TRBV4-1 combines with J gene TRBJ1-2; TRBD1 matches 8 bases. The CDR3 is 17 amino acids. V was clipped by 3 bases and J by 4 bases; unmatched bases: 13. Germline values: CDR1 MGHRA, CDR2 YSYEKL. The CDR3 reads CASSQKGSGTGTYGYTF. In DNA form, the CDR3 reads TGCGCCAGCAGCCAGAAAGGATCCGGGACAGGCACCTATGGCTACACCTTC.

A few counts support this clonotype. CDR3 nucleotide sequence: TGCGCCAGCAGCCAAGAGAGGTCCGGACTAGCGGGAGGTGAGCAGTACTTC. This gives the protein CASSQERSGLAGGEQYF. The rearrangement links TRBV4-1 to TRBJ2-7; 14 bases map to TRBD2. Germline CDR1 is MGHRA and CDR2 is YSYEKL. This CDR3 region has 17 residues. Germline trimming cut 0 bases from V and 7 bases from J; bases unmatched to any gene: 8.

A single count supports this clonotype. V gene TRBV6-4 combines with J gene TRBJ2-1; D gene ambiguous. In germline, CDR1 is MRHNA, CDR2 SNTAGT. V shed 2 bases and J shed 2 bases, with 4 bases lying between them. This CDR3 has 13 amino acids. CDR3 in DNA: TGTGCCAGCAGTGACGGAGCCTACAATGAGCAGTTCTTC. It specifies CASSDGAYNEQFF.

This clonotype has only a few counts. The chain has TRBV11-2 and TRBJ2-3; 9 nucleotides match TRBD2. CDR1 and CDR2 (germline): SGHAT, FQNNGV. V was pared by 2 bases and J by 0 bases, with 6 bases of the junction left unmatched. The CDR3 totals 17 residues. CDR3 residues: CASSLMREGFSTDTQYF. The CDR3 DNA sequence: TGTGCCAGCAGCTTAATGCGGGAGGGATTTAGCACAGATACGCAGTATTTT.

In this sample, this clonotype turned up a few times. This rearrangement joins TRBV28 to TRBJ2-7, with 10 positions matching TRBD1. Looked up from germline, CDR1 is MDHEN and CDR2 is SYDVKM. V shed 8 bases, J shed 7 bases, and the junction held 11 bases outside the gene matches. This CDR3 contains 14 residues. CDR3: CASEISGTGVEQYF. Here the CDR3 DNA reads TGTGCCAGCGAGATCTCCGGGACAGGGGTAGAGCAGTACTTC.

The V gene is TRBV14, the J gene TRBJ1-1; D perhaps matches TRBD1 (5 bases). The V end lost 3 bases, the J end lost 6 bases, and 20 bases lay between the germline ends. Germline V gives CDR1 SGHDN, CDR2 FVKESK. The CDR3 loop spans 16 amino acids. The CDR3 reads CASSQSGEGRGAEAFF. CDR3 coding DNA: TGTGCCAGCAGCCAGAGTGGTGAAGGGAGGGGCGCTGAAGCTTTCTTT. The variable domain in full, with the rest retrieved from reference TRBV14 and TRBJ1-1, is EAGVTQFPSHSVIEKGQTVTLRCDPISGHDNLYWYRRVMGKEIKFLLHFVKESKQDESGMPNNRFLAERTGGTYSTLKVQPAELEDSGVYFCASSQSGEGRGAEAFFGQGTRLTVV.

This clonotype has just a few counts. V usage is TRBV7-9 and J usage is TRBJ2-1, with 10 bases fitting TRBD2. Germline V gives CDR1 SEHNR, CDR2 FQNEAQ (reference sequence). V lost 6 bases to trimming and J lost 6 bases; unmatched junction nucleotides: 8. The CDR3 is 15 amino acids. The CDR3 spells CASSFGSGRGNEQFF. In DNA form, the CDR3 reads TGTGCCAGCAGTTTCGGGAGCGGGAGGGGCAATGAGCAGTTCTTC.

This clonotype was seen repeatedly, ten times or more. Written as DNA, the CDR3 is TGTGCCAGCAGCACCCGCGGGGGGAGGGATGGCTACACCTTC. Its protein is CASSTRGGRDGYTF. The chain combines TRBV7-6 with TRBJ1-2; maybe TRBD1 (5 bases). Per the germline V gene, CDR1 is SGHVS and CDR2 is FNYEAQ. This CDR3 has 14 residues. V was cut by 5 bases and J by 6 bases, with 16 bases left in between.

This clonotype was picked up a small number of times. J is TRBJ1-1 and V is TRBV11-2, with TRBD1 as a possible D gene (6 bases). Looked up from germline, CDR1 is SGHAT and CDR2 is FQNNGV. V was clipped by 3 bases and J by 1 base, with 21 bases between them. CDR3 length: 18 amino acids. CDR3 amino acids: CASSFAEDSIIANTEAFF. The DNA of the CDR3 is TGTGCCAGCAGCTTCGCGGAGGACAGTATTATCGCGAACACTGAAGCTTTCTTT. Full variable domain (missing parts from reference TRBV11-2 and TRBJ1-1): EAGVAQSPRYKIIEKRQSVAFWCNPISGHATLYWYQQILGQGPKLLIQFQNNGVVDDSQLPKDRFSAERLKGVDSTLKIQPAKLEDSAVYLCASSFAEDSIIANTEAFFGQGTRLTVV.

The chain combines TRBV7-9 with TRBJ2-2, with 12 bases lining up with TRBD2. V lost 7 bases, J lost 5 bases, and 8 bases stayed unmatched. This CDR3 comprises 16 residues. Germline values: CDR1 SEHNR, CDR2 FQNEAQ (reference sequence). CDR3 in amino acids: CASTPLAGGPTGELFF. CDR3 coding DNA: TGTGCCAGCACCCCTCTAGCGGGGGGGCCGACCGGGGAGCTGTTTTTT.